The entry below describes one T cell receptor (beta chain). Antigen unknown. PCR was performed using 60 Vbeta and 13 Jbeta primers. TCRdb's copy holds only in-frame clones and misses some; the assay was immunoSEQ multiplex PCR. The profile covers 150,000 to 200,000 clones, with less than 80% appearing a single time and around 2.9% taken by the ten largest. Trimming stripped 3 bases from V and 5 bases from J, with 5 bases between. Germline assignment: CDR1 MNHNS and CDR2 SASEGT. The CDR3 totals 13 residues. This record comes from a study of cytomegalovirus exposure and HLA in healthy donors. Study-wide findings and caveats: Evidence from a later analysis indicated that most CMV-associated TCR beta chains looked HLA-restricted. In a later analysis, DRB1 alleles had the most associated TCRs; HLA-C alleles the fewest. It was confirmed in vitro that a few of the CMV-associated chains were specific for CMV antigens. The classifier, whose performance was assessed in both the original and validation cohorts, reportedly diagnosed cytomegalovirus status with high specificity and sensitivity.

This sequence originates from a man aged 35 to 55 in good health and CMV-seronegative. The chain uses TRBV6-1 and TRBJ1-6; D not certain. Sequencing was carried out using PBMCs. CDR3 protein: CASSDKNNSPLHF. The CDR3, as DNA: TGTGCCAGCAGTGACAAAAATAATTCACCCCTCCACTTT.